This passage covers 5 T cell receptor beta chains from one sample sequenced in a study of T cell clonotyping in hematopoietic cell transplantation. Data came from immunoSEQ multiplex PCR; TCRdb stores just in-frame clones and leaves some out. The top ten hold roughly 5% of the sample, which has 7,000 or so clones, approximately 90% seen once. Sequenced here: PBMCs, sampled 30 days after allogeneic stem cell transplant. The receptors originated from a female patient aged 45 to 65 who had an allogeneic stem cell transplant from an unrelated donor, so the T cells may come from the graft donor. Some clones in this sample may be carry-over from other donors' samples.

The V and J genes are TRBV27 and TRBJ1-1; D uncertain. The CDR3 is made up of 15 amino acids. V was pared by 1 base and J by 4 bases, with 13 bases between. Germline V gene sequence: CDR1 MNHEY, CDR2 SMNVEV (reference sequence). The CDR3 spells CASSLYSPLGTEAFF. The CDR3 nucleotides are TGTGCCAGCAGTTTATATTCCCCCCTGGGCACTGAAGCTTTCTTT.

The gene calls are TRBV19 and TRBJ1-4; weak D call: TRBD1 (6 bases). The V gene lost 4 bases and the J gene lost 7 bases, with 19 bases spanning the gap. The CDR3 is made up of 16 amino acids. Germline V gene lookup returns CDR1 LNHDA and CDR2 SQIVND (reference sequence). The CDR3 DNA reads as TGTGCCAGTAGTAATGTCTGGGGGGCACTAAGTGAAAAACTGTTTTTT. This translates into CASSNVWGALSEKLFF.

The CDR3 is CSVPGTGGFYGYTF. The CDR3 DNA follows: TGCAGCGTTCCCGGGACAGGGGGCTTTTATGGCTACACCTTC. The V call is TRBV29-1, the J call TRBJ1-2, with 12 bases that match TRBD1. Germline CDR1 reads SQVTM; CDR2 reads ANQGSEA. The CDR3 runs 14 residues. The trim removed 5 bases at V and 5 bases at J, leaving 6 bases unmatched.

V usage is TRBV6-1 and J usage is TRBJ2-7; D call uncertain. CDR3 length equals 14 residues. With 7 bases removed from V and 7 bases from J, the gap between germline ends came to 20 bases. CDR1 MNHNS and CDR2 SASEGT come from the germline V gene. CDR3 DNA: TGTGCCAGCACCCAAAGGACGGGCCCCTGGGAGCAGTACTTC. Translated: CASTQRTGPWEQYF.

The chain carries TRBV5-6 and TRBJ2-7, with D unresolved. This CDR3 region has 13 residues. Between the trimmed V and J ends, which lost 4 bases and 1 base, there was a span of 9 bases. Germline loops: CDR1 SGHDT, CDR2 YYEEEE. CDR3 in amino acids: CASSPLRSYEQYF. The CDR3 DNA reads TGTGCCAGCAGCCCATTAAGATCCTACGAGCAGTACTTC. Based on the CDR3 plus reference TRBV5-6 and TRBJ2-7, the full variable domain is DAGVTQSPTHLIKTRGQQVTLRCSPKSGHDTVSWYQQALGQGPQFIFQYYEEEERQRGNFPDRFSGHQFPNYSSELNVNALLLGDSALYLCASSPLRSYEQYFGPGTRLTVT.